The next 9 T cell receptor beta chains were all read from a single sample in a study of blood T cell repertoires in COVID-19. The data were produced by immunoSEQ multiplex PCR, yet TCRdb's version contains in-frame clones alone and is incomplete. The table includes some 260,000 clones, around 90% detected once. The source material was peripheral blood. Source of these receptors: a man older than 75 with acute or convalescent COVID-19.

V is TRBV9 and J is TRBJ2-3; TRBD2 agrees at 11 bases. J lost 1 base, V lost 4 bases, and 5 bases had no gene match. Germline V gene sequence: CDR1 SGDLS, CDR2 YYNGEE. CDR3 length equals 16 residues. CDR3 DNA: TGTGCCAGCAGCTTCTCGGGACTAGCGGGCACAGATACGCAGTATTTT. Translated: CASSFSGLAGTDTQYF.

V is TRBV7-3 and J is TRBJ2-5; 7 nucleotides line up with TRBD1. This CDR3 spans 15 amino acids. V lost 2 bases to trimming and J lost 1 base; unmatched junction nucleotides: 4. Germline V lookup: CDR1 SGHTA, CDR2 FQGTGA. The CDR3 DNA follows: TGTGCCAGCAGCTTATTTAGGGGGCCCCAAGAGACCCAGTACTTC. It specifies CASSLFRGPQETQYF.

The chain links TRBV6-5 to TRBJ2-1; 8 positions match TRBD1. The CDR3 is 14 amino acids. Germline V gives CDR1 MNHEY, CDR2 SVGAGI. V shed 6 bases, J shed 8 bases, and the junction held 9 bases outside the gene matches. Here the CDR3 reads CASSRQGRRHEQFF. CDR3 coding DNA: TGTGCCAGCAGCCGACAGGGGAGGCGGCATGAGCAGTTCTTC.

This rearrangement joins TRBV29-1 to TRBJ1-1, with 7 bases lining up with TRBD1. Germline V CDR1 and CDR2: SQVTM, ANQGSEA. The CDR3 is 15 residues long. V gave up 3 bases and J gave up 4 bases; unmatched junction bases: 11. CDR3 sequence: CSVDGQVTAGTEAFF. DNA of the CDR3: TGCAGCGTTGATGGACAGGTCACCGCCGGCACTGAAGCTTTCTTT.

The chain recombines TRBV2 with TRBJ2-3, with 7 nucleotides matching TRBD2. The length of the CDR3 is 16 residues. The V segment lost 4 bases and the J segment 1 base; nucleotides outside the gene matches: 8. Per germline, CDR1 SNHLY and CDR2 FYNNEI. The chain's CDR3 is CASSAIASGGTDTQYF. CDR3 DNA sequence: TGTGCCAGCAGTGCGATAGCTAGCGGCGGCACAGATACGCAGTATTTT.

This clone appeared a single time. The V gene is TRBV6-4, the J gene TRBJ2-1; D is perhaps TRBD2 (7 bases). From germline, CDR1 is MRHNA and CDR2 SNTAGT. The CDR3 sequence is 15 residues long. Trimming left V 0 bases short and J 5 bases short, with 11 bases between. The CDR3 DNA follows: TGTGCCAGCAGTGACTCGGGGGGGCTCGACAATGAGCAGTTCTTC. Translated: CASSDSGGLDNEQFF.

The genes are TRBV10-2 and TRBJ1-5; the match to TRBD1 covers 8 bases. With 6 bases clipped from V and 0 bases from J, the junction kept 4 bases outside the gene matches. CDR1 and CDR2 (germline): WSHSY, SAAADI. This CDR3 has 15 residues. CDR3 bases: TGCGCCAGCAGAGACAGGGGACATAGCAATCAGCCCCAGCATTTT. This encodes CASRDRGHSNQPQHF.

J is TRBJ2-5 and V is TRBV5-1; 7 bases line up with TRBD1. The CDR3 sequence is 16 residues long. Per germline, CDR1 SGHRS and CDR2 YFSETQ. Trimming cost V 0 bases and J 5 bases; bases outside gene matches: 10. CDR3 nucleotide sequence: TGCGCCAGCAGCTTGGGGACTTCAGGGGGATTGGAGACCCAGTACTTC. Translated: CASSLGTSGGLETQYF.

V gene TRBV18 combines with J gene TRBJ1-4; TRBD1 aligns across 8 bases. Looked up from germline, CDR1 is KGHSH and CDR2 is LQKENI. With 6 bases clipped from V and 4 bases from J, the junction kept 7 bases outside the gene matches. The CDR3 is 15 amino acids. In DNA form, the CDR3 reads TGTGCCAGCTCCCGTGGACAGGGAGATAATGAAAAACTGTTTTTT. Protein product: CASSRGQGDNEKLFF.